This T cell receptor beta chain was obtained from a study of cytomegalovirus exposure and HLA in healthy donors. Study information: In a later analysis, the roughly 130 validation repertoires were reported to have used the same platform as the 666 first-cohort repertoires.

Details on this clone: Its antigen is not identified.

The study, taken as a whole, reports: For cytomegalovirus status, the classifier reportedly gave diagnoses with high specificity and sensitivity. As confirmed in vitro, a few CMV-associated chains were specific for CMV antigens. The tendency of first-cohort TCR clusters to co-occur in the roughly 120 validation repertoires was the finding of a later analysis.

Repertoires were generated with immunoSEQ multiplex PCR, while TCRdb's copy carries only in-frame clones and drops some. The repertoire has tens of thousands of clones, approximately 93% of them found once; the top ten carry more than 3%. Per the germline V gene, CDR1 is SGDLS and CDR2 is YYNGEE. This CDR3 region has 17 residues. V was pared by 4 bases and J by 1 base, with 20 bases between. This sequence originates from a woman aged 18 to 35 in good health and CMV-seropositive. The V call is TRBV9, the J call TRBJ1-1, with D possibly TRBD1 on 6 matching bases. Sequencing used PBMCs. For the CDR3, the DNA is TGTGCCAGCAGCCCGCGCCCCAACAGGGCGTCGAACACTGAAGCTTTCTTT. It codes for CASSPRPNRASNTEAFF.